Listed below are T cell receptor beta chains from one sample, sequenced in a study of T-cell reconstitution after alpha-beta-depleted transplantation in children. One entry per CDR3 protein results from TCRdb running MiXCR on the PCR reads. This table has 640,000 or so distinct CDR3 sequences, around a sixth appearing once. Sample: PBMCs from the stem cell graft donor, taken from the stem cell graft. The receptors come from a human donor who donated a stem cell graft to a child with acute myeloid leukemia. CDR3s include the opening cysteine and the closing phenylalanine or tryptophan. Each record gives: D gene, J gene, V gene, clone size, CDR3 protein, CDR3 DNA. The D gene is left open where the match is weak. Size values are once, few and many counts, or a class for expanded clones, and some rows have none.

>TRBD1|TRBJ1-2|TRBV10-3|.
CAISEDRVIDYGYTF
TGTGCCATCAGTGAAGACAGGGTTATTGACTATGGCTACACCTTC
>TRBD1|TRBJ1-3|TRBV6-2/TRBV6-3|few
CASSYGTGAGNTIYF
TGTGCCAGCAGTTACGGGACAGGGGCTGGAAACACCATATATTTT
>.|TRBJ1-4|TRBV7-9|.
CASSLVSKPNEKLFF
TGTGCCAGCAGCTTAGTGAGCAAACCTAATGAAAAACTGTTTTTT
>.|TRBJ1-4|TRBV13|.
CASSLEGWGLSNEKLFF
TGTGCCAGCAGCTTAGAGGGCTGGGGCCTATCGAATGAAAAACTGTTTTTT
>TRBD1|TRBJ2-7|TRBV11-2|few
CASSLETGGTYEQYF
TGTGCCAGCAGCCTGGAGACAGGGGGAACCTACGAGCAGTACTTC
>.|TRBJ1-4|TRBV4-3|.
CASSQDRRPEKLFF
TGCGCCAGCAGCCAAGATCGGAGACCTGAAAAACTGTTTTTT
>.|TRBJ1-1|TRBV7-2|.
CASSFPGRRNTEAFF
TGTGCCAGCAGCTTCCCGGGACGGCGGAACACTGAAGCTTTCTTT
>.|TRBJ1-5|TRBV12-3/TRBV12-4|.
CAPGLAGDGNQPQHF
TGTGCTCCCGGTTTGGCAGGGGACGGCAATCAGCCCCAGCATTTT
>.|TRBJ2-7|TRBV20-1|many
CSARDFRVSYEQYF
TGCAGTGCTAGAGATTTTCGAGTCTCCTACGAGCAGTACTTC
>.|TRBJ2-7|TRBV5-1|.
CASSATAGTLSYEQYF
TGCGCCAGCAGCGCGACAGCCGGGACGCTTTCCTACGAGCAGTACTTC
>.|TRBJ2-2|TRBV12-5|few
CASGLYPSPRELFF
TGTGCTAGTGGTTTATACCCCTCCCCGCGGGAGCTGTTTTTT
>.|TRBJ2-2|TRBV7-9|.
CASSPGSWNTGELFF
TGTGCCAGCAGCCCAGGGTCTTGGAACACCGGGGAGCTGTTTTTT
>.|TRBJ2-3|TRBV20-1|many
CSAPDGVTDTQYF
TGCAGTGCGCCCGATGGGGTCACAGATACGCAGTATTTT
>.|TRBJ2-5|TRBV24-1|many
CATSRQRGETQYF
TGTGCCACCAGTAGACAACGAGGAGAGACCCAGTACTTC
>.|TRBJ2-1|TRBV7-3|many
CASRRGGTDNEQFF
TGTGCCAGCAGGAGGGGGGGAACCGACAATGAGCAGTTCTTC
>TRBD2|TRBJ2-1|TRBV6-5|many
CASSQTSGDPYNEQFF
TGTGCCAGCAGCCAAACTAGCGGAGACCCCTACAATGAGCAGTTCTTC
>TRBD1|TRBJ2-7|TRBV12-3/TRBV12-4|few
CASSPLGQGPYEQYF
TGTGCCAGCAGTCCCTTAGGACAGGGCCCCTACGAGCAGTACTTC
>TRBD2|TRBJ2-2|TRBV20-1|.
CSARTRGGVAGELFF
TGCAGTGCTAGAACTCGCGGGGGGGTCGCCGGGGAGCTGTTTTTT
>.|TRBJ1-1|TRBV18|.
CASSPGGANTEAFF
TGTGCCAGCTCACCGGGGGGCGCGAACACTGAAGCTTTCTTT
>.|TRBJ2-7|TRBV20-1|many
CSARQTIGAAYEQYF
TGCAGTGCTAGACAAACCATAGGAGCAGCCTACGAGCAGTACTTC
>.|TRBJ2-1|TRBV20-1|many
CSARGSRPNEQFF
TGCAGTGCTAGAGGAAGTCGACCCAATGAGCAGTTCTTC
>.|TRBJ1-6|TRBV20-1|.
CSARDLQGNSPLHF
TGCAGTGCTAGAGATTTGCAGGGTAATTCACCCCTCCACTTT